This T cell receptor beta chain was sequenced during a study of shared clonotypes between healthy human individuals. Trimming stripped 3 bases from V and 4 bases from J, with 4 bases between. This CDR3 region has 12 residues. Germline loops: CDR1 LGHNT, CDR2 FRNRAP. TCRdb's copy holds only in-frame clones and misses some; the assay was immunoSEQ multiplex PCR. The data show roughly 300,000 clones, around four fifths seen once. The receptor was derived from a young man in good health. Sequenced input: memory CD4+ T cells sorted from blood. Subset indicated: CD45RA-negative fraction. The chain joins TRBV12-5 to TRBJ1-5; D is ambiguous. Written as DNA, the CDR3 is TGTGCTAGTGGTTTTGCAAATCAGCCCCAGCATTTT. Translated: CASGFANQPQHF.